This TCR beta chain appears in the sequencing data of a study of OX40 agonist ivuxolimab in advanced cancers. The study's findings and limits: On average, CD8+ T cells showed a greater number of expanded clones than CD4+. Antigen targets of the expanded peripheral T cells went undetermined. Blood T cells, both CD4+ and CD8+, expanded clonally by week 6 at 0.1 to 3.0 mg/kg. Normalized T-cell clonal expansion was also low in some nonresponders.

Sequencing was performed with immunoSEQ multiplex PCR; in TCRdb, only in-frame clones are kept and a portion is missing. The repertoire consists of around 63,000 clones, with 80% to 90% occurring once and the leading ten covering under 14%. V was cut by 0 bases and J by 2 bases, with 7 bases left in between. This CDR3 spans 15 amino acids. CDR1 and CDR2 from the germline V gene are SGHNT and YENEEA. As to this clone: Antigen: not known.

The clonotype originates from an adult with an advanced solid tumor such as melanoma, head and neck, liver or kidney cancer. Sequences were derived from CD4+ or CD8+ T cells sorted from blood, sampled in a trial of the OX40 agonist ivuxolimab. This chain joins TRBV11-3 and TRBJ2-2, with no clear D. CDR3 in DNA: TGTGCCAGCAGCTTAGATGGGTTCAACACCGGGGAGCTGTTTTTT. Amino acid sequence: CASSLDGFNTGELFF. Full variable domain (rest looked up from reference TRBV11-3 and TRBJ2-2): EAGVVQSPRYKIIEKKQPVAFWCNPISGHNTLYWYLQNLGQGPELLIRYENEEAVDDSQLPKDRFSAERLKGVDSTLKIQPAELGDSAVYLCASSLDGFNTGELFFGEGSRLTVL.